This T cell receptor beta chain appears in the sequencing data of a study of blood T cell repertoires in COVID-19. Libraries were prepared by immunoSEQ multiplex PCR; TCRdb keeps only in-frame clonotypes and omits some of them. Here the sample spans hundreds of thousands of clones, around 90% being singletons. Across 20 to 25 US areas, participants ranged in age from 18 to 89 years. Germline CDR1 LNHDA, CDR2 SQIVND (reference sequence). This CDR3 comprises 15 residues. Trimming pared 8 bases from V and 3 bases from J, leaving 20 bases between. The chain couples TRBV19 to TRBJ2-7; perhaps TRBD2 as D (6 bases). The sample taken for sequencing was PBMCs or T cells enriched from blood (not recorded which). This clonotype was sampled from a woman aged 40 to 50 who had recovered from COVID-19. CDR3 residues: CASRQSPGRNYEQYF. The CDR3 nucleotides read TGTGCCAGTCGCCAGTCTCCAGGGAGGAACTACGAGCAGTACTTC.